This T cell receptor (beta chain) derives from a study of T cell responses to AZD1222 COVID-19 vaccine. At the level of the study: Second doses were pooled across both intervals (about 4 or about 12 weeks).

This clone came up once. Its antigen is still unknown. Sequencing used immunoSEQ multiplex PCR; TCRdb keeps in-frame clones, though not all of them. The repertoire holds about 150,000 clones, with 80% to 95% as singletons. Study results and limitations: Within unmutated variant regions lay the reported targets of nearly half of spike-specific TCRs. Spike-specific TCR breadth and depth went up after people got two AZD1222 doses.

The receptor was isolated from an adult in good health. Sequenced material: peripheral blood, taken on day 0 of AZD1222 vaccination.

CDR3 bases: TGTGCCAGCAGTTTACTAGGCACCGTCGGGGGCTACACCTTC. It encodes CASSLLGTVGGYTF. The chain uses TRBV28 and TRBJ1-2, with D hard to call. This CDR3 region has 14 residues. Germline assignment: CDR1 MDHEN and CDR2 SYDVKM. V lost 2 bases, J lost 8 bases, and 15 bases lay in between.